The entry below gives a single T cell receptor beta chain sequence along with its context. These data belong to a study of blood T cell repertoires in COVID-19. About the research overall: Specimens from acute and convalescent COVID-19 originated in the United States, Italy and Spain. The analysed material was cDNA or gDNA that came from T cells, B-cell-depleted T cells, or PBMCs.

The CDR3 is made up of 16 amino acids. Authors' analysis steps: Counts of nucleated cells, estimated from reference gene primer amplification, were obtained. Profiling relied on immunoSEQ multiplex PCR, and the TCRdb table lists in-frame clones only, not all of them. Clone size and V and J calls were adopted from that table, with D and trimming inferred from the DNA. This sample yields 35,000 to 45,000 clones, of which about 90% are seen a single time; 20% to 25% belongs to the top ten. The chain is built from TRBV21-1 and TRBJ1-2; TRBD1 is the table's D call, not checked against the DNA. TRBV21-1 is a pseudogene segment. The clonotype was recovered from a man aged 55-75 years with acute or convalescent COVID-19. Sequencing was performed on peripheral blood. The CDR3 here is CASSRPSQGAHYGYTF. CDR3 bases: TGTGCCAGCAGCAGACCCTCACAGGGGGCGCACTATGGCTACACCTTC.